This TCR beta chain was recorded in a study of blood T cell repertoires in COVID-19. Germline trimming cut 6 bases from V and 7 bases from J; bases unmatched to any gene: 6. The CDR3 contains 13 residues. Germline values: CDR1 SQVTM, CDR2 ANQGSEA. Sequenced by immunoSEQ multiplex PCR; TCRdb stores in-frame clones only, minus some. Counted here are 150,000 to 180,000 clones, 70% to 90% occurring once; the ten biggest clones make up 0.63%. Enrolled during active infection, Seattle patients were then followed longitudinally. This TCR was sampled from a man aged 55 to 69 with COVID-19, enrolled during active disease. The sample comprised peripheral blood. The chain recombines TRBV29-1 with TRBJ2-2, with 9 bases identical to TRBD1. As DNA, the CDR3 is TGCAGCGTCCACAGGGGGCAGGGCGGGGAGCTGTTTTTT. Amino acids: CSVHRGQGGELFF.